This TCR beta chain was recovered during a study of T cells in localized non-small cell lung cancer. Study-level points and caveats: A median of about 50 clones ranked among the top 100 in tumor appeared in adjacent lung. Peak T cell clonality was found in uninvolved adjacent lung, exceeding tumor.

TCRdb's copy holds only in-frame clones and misses some; the assay was immunoSEQ multiplex PCR. The top ten hold 2.5% to 3% of the sample, which has 20,000 to 30,000 clones, roughly 90% seen once. In the case of this clone: Its antigen is currently unknown.

Trimming cost V 4 bases and J 7 bases; bases outside gene matches: 25. The CDR3 totals 21 residues. The germline CDR1 and CDR2 sequences are MGHRA and YSYEKL. Material: peripheral blood, obtained before any cancer treatment. The chain employs TRBV4-1 and TRBJ2-1, with 10 positions matching TRBD2. The receptor was isolated from a woman aged 40 to 75 with stage I lung adenocarcinoma. CDR3 in DNA: TGCGCCAGCAGCCCCTATGGTGCTACCTCCGGGAGCGGGAGGGTTAGTAATGAGCAGTTCTTC. It specifies CASSPYGATSGSGRVSNEQFF.